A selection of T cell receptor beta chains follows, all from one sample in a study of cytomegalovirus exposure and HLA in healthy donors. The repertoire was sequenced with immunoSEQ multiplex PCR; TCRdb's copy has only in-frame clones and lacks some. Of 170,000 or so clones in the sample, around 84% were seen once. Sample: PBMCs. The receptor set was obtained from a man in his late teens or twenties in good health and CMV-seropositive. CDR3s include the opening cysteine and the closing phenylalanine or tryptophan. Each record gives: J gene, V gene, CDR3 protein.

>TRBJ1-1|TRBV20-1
CSAPQVGAFF
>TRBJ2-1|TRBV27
CASSLGLSTAPYNEQFF
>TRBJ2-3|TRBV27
CASSLWTSGGSTDTQYF
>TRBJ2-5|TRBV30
CAWTSGGRTETQYF
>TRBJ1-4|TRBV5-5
CASSPWTGGENEKLFF
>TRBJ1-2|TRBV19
CASSIDGGAKGNGYTF
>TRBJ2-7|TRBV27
CASSLSDRGGYEQYF
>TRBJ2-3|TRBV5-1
CASSYGQGARASTDTQYF
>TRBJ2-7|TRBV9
CASSKGRGNYEQYF
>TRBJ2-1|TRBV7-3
CASSLTYGTSAVEQFF
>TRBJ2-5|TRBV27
CASSLSAGQYKETQYF
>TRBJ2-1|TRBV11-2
CASSFNRGIWSEQFF
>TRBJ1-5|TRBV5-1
CASSLGVNQPQHF
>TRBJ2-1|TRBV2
CASTPTGNEQFF
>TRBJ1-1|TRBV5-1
CASSLFGGTEAFF
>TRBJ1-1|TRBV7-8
CASSPDRGRVGTEAFF
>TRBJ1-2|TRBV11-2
CASSLEAIGKYYGYTF
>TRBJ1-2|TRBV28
CASSPGTSANYGYTF
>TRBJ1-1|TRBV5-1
CASSLESLPEAFF
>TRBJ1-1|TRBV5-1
CASSLESSTEAFF
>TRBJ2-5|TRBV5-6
CASSLGAGGTETQYF
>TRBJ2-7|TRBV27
CASTSGVGSYEQYF
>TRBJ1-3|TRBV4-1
CASSRGGLVHSGNTIYF
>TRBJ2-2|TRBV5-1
CASSQGVELFF
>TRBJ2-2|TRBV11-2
CASSPGESRTGELFF
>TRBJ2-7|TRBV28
CASSYRGVAIYEQYF
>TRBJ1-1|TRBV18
CASSRDRNTEAFF
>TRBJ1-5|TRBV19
CASLGGGSSNQPQHF
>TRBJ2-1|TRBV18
CASSPPTSNRTNNEQFF
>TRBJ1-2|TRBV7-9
CASSSRANYGYTF
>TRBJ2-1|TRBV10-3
CAISGAGVGNEQFF
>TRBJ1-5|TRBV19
CASSPSGGRHPEHF
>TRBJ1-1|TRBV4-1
CASSQLRTELNTEAFF
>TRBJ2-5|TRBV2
CASSVQGSGETQYF
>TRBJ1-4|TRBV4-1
CASSLPGEKLFF
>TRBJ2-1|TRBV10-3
CAIARRLAGGLPSNEQFF
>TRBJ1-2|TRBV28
CASSLWTGNYGYTF
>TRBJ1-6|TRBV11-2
CASSSYLDGDSPLHF
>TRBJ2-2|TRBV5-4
CASSDRAGAGELFF
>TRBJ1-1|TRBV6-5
CASSYSLGQGDTEAFF
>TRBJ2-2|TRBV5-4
CASSLDSGELFF
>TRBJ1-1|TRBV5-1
CASSVGQNTEAFF
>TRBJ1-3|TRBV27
CASSLSAVGNTIYF